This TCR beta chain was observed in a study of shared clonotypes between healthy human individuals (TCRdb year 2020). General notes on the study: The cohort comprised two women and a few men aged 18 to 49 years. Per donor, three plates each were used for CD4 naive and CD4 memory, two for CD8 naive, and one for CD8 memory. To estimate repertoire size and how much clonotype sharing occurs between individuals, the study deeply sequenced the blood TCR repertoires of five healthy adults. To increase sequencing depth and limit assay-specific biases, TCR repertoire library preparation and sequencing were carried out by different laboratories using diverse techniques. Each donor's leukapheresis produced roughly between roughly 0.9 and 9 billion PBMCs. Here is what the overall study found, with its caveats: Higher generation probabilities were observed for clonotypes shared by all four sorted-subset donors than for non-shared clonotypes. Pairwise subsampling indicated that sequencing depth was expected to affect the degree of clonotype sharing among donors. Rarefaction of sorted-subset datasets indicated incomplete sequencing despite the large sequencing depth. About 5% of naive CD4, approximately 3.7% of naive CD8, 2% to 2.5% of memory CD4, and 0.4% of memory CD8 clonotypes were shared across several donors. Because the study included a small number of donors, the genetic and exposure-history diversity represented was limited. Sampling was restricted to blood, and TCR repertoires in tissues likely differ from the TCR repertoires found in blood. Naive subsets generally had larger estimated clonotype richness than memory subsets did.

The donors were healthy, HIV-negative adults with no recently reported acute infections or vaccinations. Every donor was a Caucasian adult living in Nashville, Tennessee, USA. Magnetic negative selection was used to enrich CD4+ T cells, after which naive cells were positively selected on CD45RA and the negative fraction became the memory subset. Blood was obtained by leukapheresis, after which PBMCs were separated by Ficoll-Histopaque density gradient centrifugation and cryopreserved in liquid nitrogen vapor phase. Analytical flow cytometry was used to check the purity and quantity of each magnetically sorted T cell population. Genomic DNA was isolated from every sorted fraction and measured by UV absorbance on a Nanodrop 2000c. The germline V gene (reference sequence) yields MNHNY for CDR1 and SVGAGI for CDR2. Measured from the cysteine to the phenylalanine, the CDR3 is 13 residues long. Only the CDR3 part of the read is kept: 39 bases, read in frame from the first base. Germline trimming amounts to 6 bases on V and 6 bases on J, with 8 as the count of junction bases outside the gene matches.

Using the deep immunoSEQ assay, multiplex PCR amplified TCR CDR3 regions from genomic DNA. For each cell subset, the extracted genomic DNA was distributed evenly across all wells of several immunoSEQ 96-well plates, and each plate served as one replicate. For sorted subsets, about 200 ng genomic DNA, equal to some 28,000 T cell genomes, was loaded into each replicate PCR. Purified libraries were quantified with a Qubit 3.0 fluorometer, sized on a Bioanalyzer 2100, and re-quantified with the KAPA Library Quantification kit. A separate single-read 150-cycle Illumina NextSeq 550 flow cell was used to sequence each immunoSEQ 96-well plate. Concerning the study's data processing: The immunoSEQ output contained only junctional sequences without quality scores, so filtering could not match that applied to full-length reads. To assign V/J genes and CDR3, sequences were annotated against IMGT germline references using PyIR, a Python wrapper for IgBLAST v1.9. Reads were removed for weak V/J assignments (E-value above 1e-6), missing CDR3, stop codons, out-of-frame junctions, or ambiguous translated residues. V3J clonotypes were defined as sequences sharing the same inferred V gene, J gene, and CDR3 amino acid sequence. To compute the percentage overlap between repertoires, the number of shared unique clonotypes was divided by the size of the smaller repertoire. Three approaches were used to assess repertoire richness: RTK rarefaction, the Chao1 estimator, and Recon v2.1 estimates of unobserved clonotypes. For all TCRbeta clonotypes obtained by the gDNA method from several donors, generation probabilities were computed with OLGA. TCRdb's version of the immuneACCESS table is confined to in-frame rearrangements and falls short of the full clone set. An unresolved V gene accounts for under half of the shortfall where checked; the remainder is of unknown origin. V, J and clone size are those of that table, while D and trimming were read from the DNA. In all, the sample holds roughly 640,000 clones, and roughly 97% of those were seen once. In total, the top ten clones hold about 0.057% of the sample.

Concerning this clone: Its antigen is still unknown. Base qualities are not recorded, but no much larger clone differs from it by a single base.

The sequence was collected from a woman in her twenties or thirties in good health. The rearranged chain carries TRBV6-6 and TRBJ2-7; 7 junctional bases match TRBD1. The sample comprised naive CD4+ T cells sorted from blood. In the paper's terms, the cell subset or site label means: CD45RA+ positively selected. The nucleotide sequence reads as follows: TGTGCCAGCAGACAGACAGGGAGAGGCGAGCAGTACTTC. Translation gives CASRQTGRGEQYF.